Below, 32 T cell receptor beta chains from the same sample are listed, as sequenced in a study of vaccination effects on CD4 cells after COVID-19 (dated by TCRdb to the early 2020s). To identify antigen-specific CD4+ T cell clonotypes by their expansion, the ViraFEST assay first stimulated PBMC with viral peptide pools and then applied TCR sequencing. After roughly 11 days of culture, CD4+ T cells were isolated with the EasySep CD4+ T cell isolation kit. Each participant got two doses of an mRNA SARS-CoV-2 vaccine, either BNT162b2 or mRNA-1273. The library came from the immunoSEQ multiplex PCR assay. TCRdb took this table from immuneACCESS and kept in-frame rearrangements with V and J called. Such tables lack part of the clones; where checked against another copy, unresolved V genes explain under half of the gap, and the rest is unexplained. This sample comprises fewer than 85,000 clones, under 80% of them detected only once. The biggest ten clones account for 0.95% of the sample.

The antigens these receptors bind are not known. Sequencing was performed on CD4+ T cells from PBMCs cultured with HCoV-OC43 spike peptides, taken after COVID-19 vaccination. Reading the label with the study, this specimen's cell subset or site is: HCoV-OC43 spike overlapping peptide pool stimulation. The receptors were gathered from a human donor who received a COVID-19 vaccine.

V and J are TRBV2 and TRBJ1-6; D gene uncertain. Between the trimmed V and J ends, which lost 4 bases and 6 bases, there was a span of 10 bases. CDR1 and CDR2 (germline): SNHLY, FYNNEI. This CDR3 comprises 14 residues. CDR3 nucleotide sequence: TGTGCCAGCAGTGGTGTGAACCCTAATTCACCCCTCCACTTT. This gives the protein CASSGVNPNSPLHF.

This sequence joins TRBV30 and TRBJ2-1; 7 positions agree with TRBD1. The CDR3 is made up of 15 amino acids. V gave up 0 bases and J gave up 4 bases; unmatched junction bases: 6. Germline-derived CDR1 and CDR2 are GTSNPN and SVGIG (reference sequence). The CDR3 nucleotides read TGTGCCTGGAGTGTAAAGGGACAGTCTTACAATGAGCAGTTCTTC. It codes for CAWSVKGQSYNEQFF.

The V and J genes are TRBV19 and TRBJ1-2; a possible D gene is TRBD1 (6 bases). There are 14 residues in the CDR3. V lost 1 base and J 7 bases, leaving 13 bases between the germline ends. The V gene's germline CDR1 is LNHDA and CDR2 SQIVND (reference sequence). CDR3 DNA sequence: TGTGCCAGTAGTATAGTTACAGGGCGAGCTGGCTACACCTTC. Translation: CASSIVTGRAGYTF. The whole variable domain, filled in from reference TRBV19 and TRBJ1-2, reads DGGITQSPKYLFRKEGQNVTLSCEQNLNHDAMYWYRQDPGQGLRLIYYSQIVNDFQKGDIAEGYSVSREKKESFPLTVTSAQKNPTAFYLCASSIVTGRAGYTFGSGTRLTVV.

The rearrangement uses TRBV4-1 and TRBJ2-6; TRBD1 might be the D (6 bases). The germline V and J ends were trimmed by 0 bases and 0 bases, with 12 bases remaining between them. The CDR3 is made up of 18 amino acids. The germline CDR1 and CDR2 sequences are MGHRA and YSYEKL. The DNA for the CDR3 is TGCGCCAGCAGCCAAGATATGGGGGCCAGCTCTGGGGCCAACGTCCTGACTTTC. This sequence encodes CASSQDMGASSGANVLTF.

The chain links TRBV6-5 to TRBJ1-1, with D possibly matching TRBD1 (6 bases). V lost 8 bases, J lost 3 bases, and 10 bases lay in between. The CDR3 is made up of 12 amino acids. The V gene's germline CDR1 is MNHEY and CDR2 SVGAGI. The CDR3 protein is CASGQRYTEAFF. The CDR3 coding sequence is TGTGCCAGCGGACAGAGGTACACTGAAGCTTTCTTT.

This sequence joins TRBV2 and TRBJ2-3; TRBD2 matches at 9 bases. Germline assignment: CDR1 SNHLY and CDR2 FYNNEI. The V gene end was trimmed by 8 bases and the J gene end by 1 base; junction bases not matched to a gene: 1. The CDR3 extends over 13 amino acids. CDR3 residues: CASVAGGTDTQYF. Here the CDR3 DNA reads TGTGCCAGCGTAGCGGGGGGCACAGATACGCAGTATTTT.

The V and J genes are TRBV7-2 and TRBJ2-1; TRBD2 matches at 7 bases. The ends lost 4 bases at V and 2 bases at J; junction bases unmatched: 5. Germline V gene lookup returns CDR1 SGHTA and CDR2 FQGNSA. The CDR3 loop spans 15 amino acids. The CDR3 region has the DNA TGTGCCAGCAGCTCGGGAGCGGGGACCTACAATGAGCAGTTCTTC. Amino acid sequence: CASSSGAGTYNEQFF.

The chain recombines TRBV11-1 with TRBJ2-7; TRBD2 aligns across 7 bases. With 4 bases clipped from V and 4 bases from J, the junction kept 13 bases outside the gene matches. The CDR3 spans 16 residues. Germline V gene lookup returns CDR1 SGHAT and CDR2 FQDESV (reference sequence). CDR3 nucleotide sequence: TGTGCCAGCAGCTCCTCGAGCGGGGCGGAGGGGTACGAGCAGTACGTC. This codes for CASSSSSGAEGYEQYV.

The rearrangement joins TRBV18 to TRBJ2-3; D might be TRBD1 (6 bases). The CDR3 is 15 amino acids. Trimming pared 4 bases from V and 0 bases from J, leaving 11 bases between. CDR1 is KGHSH and CDR2 is LQKENI in the germline V gene. CDR3 coding DNA: TGTGCCAGCTCACTACGAAGGGGGAGCACAGATACGCAGTATTTT. Translated, it gives CASSLRRGSTDTQYF.

CDR3 residues: CASSDRTGQETQYF. The DNA for the CDR3 is TGTGCCAGCAGCGATCGGACGGGGCAAGAGACCCAGTACTTC. This chain connects TRBV6-5 to TRBJ2-5, with D perhaps TRBD2 (5 bases). The V and J ends lost 6 bases and 2 bases respectively, with 13 bases between them. From germline, CDR1 is MNHEY and CDR2 SVGAGI. This CDR3 contains 14 residues.

This clone was observed a single time. J is TRBJ1-6 and V is TRBV30, with 8 bases lining up with TRBD1. CDR1 and CDR2 (germline): GTSNPN, SVGIG (reference sequence). The CDR3 length is 15 residues. The trim removed 1 base at V and 7 bases at J, leaving 6 bases unmatched. CDR3 coding DNA: TGTGCCTGGAGTGGACAGGGGACCTCGAATTCACCCCTCCACTTT. Protein sequence: CAWSGQGTSNSPLHF.

This chain connects TRBV7-3 to TRBJ2-3; 8 bases agree with TRBD2. CDR1 and CDR2 (germline): SGHTA, FQGTGA. V shed 4 bases, J shed 2 bases, and the junction held 8 bases outside the gene matches. The CDR3 totals 16 residues. The CDR3 loop is CASSSLGGGFTDTQYF. For the CDR3, the DNA is TGTGCCAGCAGCTCCCTTGGCGGGGGGTTCACAGATACGCAGTATTTT.

Turning to this clone: The sample contains more than one DNA sequence encoding this CDR3. The rearrangement joins TRBV7-2 to TRBJ2-5, with D uncertain. CDR3 length: 14 amino acids. Germline V gene data show CDR1 as SGHTA and CDR2 as FQGNSA. Trimming left V 1 base short and J 5 bases short, with 11 bases between. The CDR3 DNA follows: TGTGCCAGCAGCTTAGGAGGTGGAGCCGAGACCCAGTACTTC. It translates to CASSLGGGAETQYF.

The V call is TRBV29-1, the J call TRBJ2-2; the match to TRBD1 covers 8 bases. This CDR3 region has 13 residues. Germline lookup yields CDR1 SQVTM and CDR2 ANQGSEA. V gave up 7 bases and J gave up 5 bases; unmatched junction bases: 6. The CDR3 DNA reads as TGCAGCGCCTGGACAGGGTATACCGGGGAGCTGTTTTTT. Amino acids: CSAWTGYTGELFF.

The rearrangement joins TRBV2 to TRBJ2-7; either TRBD1 or TRBD2 may supply D (5 bases each). The CDR3 contains 15 residues. Germline-derived CDR1 and CDR2 are SNHLY and FYNNEI. The V end lost 0 bases, the J end lost 2 bases, and 11 bases lay between the germline ends. For the CDR3, the DNA is TGTGCCAGCAGTGAAGCTGGTGGGGGTCCCTACGAGCAGTACGTC. Translating it yields CASSEAGGGPYEQYV.

The V and J genes are TRBV7-2 and TRBJ1-2; D gene unclear. The germline V and J ends were trimmed by 5 bases and 4 bases, with 5 bases remaining between them. The germline CDR1 and CDR2 sequences are SGHTA and FQGNSA. CDR3 size: 11 residues. DNA of the CDR3: TGTGCCAGCAGCAGAGGCTATGGCTACACCTTC. Residues: CASSRGYGYTF.

This chain joins TRBV28 and TRBJ1-4; possibly TRBD1 for D (5 bases). CDR3 length: 16 amino acids. Trimming stripped 6 bases from V and 8 bases from J, with 22 bases between. Per germline, CDR1 MDHEN and CDR2 SYDVKM. CDR3: CASRRGGNSKVEKLFF. CDR3 bases: TGTGCCAGCAGGCGGGGCGGGAATTCGAAGGTGGAAAAACTGTTTTTT.

The chain has TRBV18 and TRBJ1-2, with D uncertain. The CDR3 runs 14 residues. The ends were cut back, 6 bases at V and 8 bases at J, with 19 bases in the middle. The germline CDR1 and CDR2 sequences are KGHSH and LQKENI. DNA of the CDR3: TGTGCCAGCTCCGCAGTGGATGGACGGTGGGGCTACACCTTC. Its protein product is CASSAVDGRWGYTF.

A few counts support this clone. This chain uses TRBV6-5 with TRBJ1-4; 7 nucleotides line up with TRBD1. V was clipped by 7 bases and J by 7 bases; unmatched bases: 12. Germline values: CDR1 MNHEY, CDR2 SVGAGI. The CDR3 extends over 15 amino acids. Here the CDR3 DNA reads TGTGCCAGCACTTCTCCCGACAGGGAGTTTGAAAAACTGTTTTTT. Its protein product is CASTSPDREFEKLFF.

This chain joins TRBV9 and TRBJ2-3; TRBD1 is a possible D gene (8 bases). The CDR3 is 18 residues long. The germline V and J ends were trimmed by 4 bases and 1 base, with 22 bases remaining between them. The V gene's germline CDR1 is SGDLS and CDR2 YYNGEE. CDR3 nucleotides: TGTGCCAGCAGCCCCTCGGGTCGACAGGGGAGGGGCACAGATACGCAGTATTTT. This gives the protein CASSPSGRQGRGTDTQYF.

This clone appeared once. The identical CDR3 is also encoded by other nucleotide sequences in the sample. This sequence joins TRBV7-3 and TRBJ1-1; D unclear. V was cut by 5 bases and J by 1 base, with 8 bases left in between. Germline assignment: CDR1 SGHTA and CDR2 FQGTGA. CDR3 length equals 13 residues. The CDR3 nucleotides are TGTGCCAGCAGCCTTCGACAGAACACTGAAGCTTTCTTT. This encodes CASSLRQNTEAFF.

The chain is built from TRBV3-1 (or the pseudogene TRBV3-2) and TRBJ2-2; D remains ambiguous. Germline loops: CDR1 LGHDT, CDR2 YNNKEL (reference sequence). With 7 bases removed from V and 5 bases from J, the gap between germline ends came to 14 bases. The CDR3 sequence is 14 residues long. The chain's CDR3 is CASTRVQGTGELFF. Here the CDR3 DNA reads TGTGCCAGCACCCGGGTCCAAGGGACCGGGGAGCTGTTTTTT.

A few counts support this clone. The chain couples TRBV6-5 to TRBJ2-3; 7 bases match TRBD1. The CDR3 length is 14 residues. Germline V gene data show CDR1 as MNHEY and CDR2 as SVGAGI. V was pared by 7 bases and J by 1 base, with 5 bases of the junction left unmatched. The CDR3 loop is CASTRDSRTDTQYF. The DNA for the CDR3 is TGTGCCAGCACCCGGGACAGTCGCACAGATACGCAGTATTTT.

The V gene is TRBV7-9, the J gene TRBJ2-3; D gene unclear. Germline V gene data show CDR1 as SEHNR and CDR2 as FQNEAQ (reference sequence). This CDR3 comprises 12 residues. Between the trimmed V and J ends, which lost 1 base and 7 bases, there was a span of 6 bases. The CDR3 DNA follows: TGTGCCAGCAGCTTAGGGAAAAATACGCAGTATTTT. Translating it yields CASSLGKNTQYF.

V and J are TRBV12-5 and TRBJ1-1; D is perhaps TRBD1 (6 bases). The CDR3 has 14 amino acids. Trimming removed 5 bases at V and 0 bases at J, with 10 bases between. Per germline, CDR1 LGHNT and CDR2 FRNRAP. The CDR3 DNA reads as TGTGCTAGTGGTGTGGGGGGCGTGAACACTGAAGCTTTCTTT. This gives the protein CASGVGGVNTEAFF.

CDR3: CASSPAGSTNYGYTF. The CDR3 bases are TGCGCCAGCAGCCCGGCAGGAAGCACAAACTATGGCTACACCTTC. The chain carries TRBV5-1 and TRBJ1-2; D gene ambiguous. Trimming left V 4 bases short and J 2 bases short, with 15 bases between. This CDR3 contains 15 residues. Germline lookup yields CDR1 SGHRS and CDR2 YFSETQ.

The V and J genes are TRBV6-5 and TRBJ2-3, with D possibly matching TRBD2 (6 bases). Per the germline V gene, CDR1 is MNHEY and CDR2 is SVGAGI. The CDR3 has 15 residues. Trimming stripped 5 bases from V and 5 bases from J, with 17 bases between. The CDR3 DNA reads TGTGCCAGCAGTATCTCTCGGGGGTCGCTAGATACGCAGTATTTT. Protein sequence: CASSISRGSLDTQYF.

This clone was counted a few times. In DNA form, the CDR3 reads TGTGCCAGCAGTAGAGGGGGTGTGAACACTGAAGCTTTCTTT. Translation gives CASSRGGVNTEAFF. The V gene is TRBV6-5, the J gene TRBJ1-1; D possibly corresponds to TRBD1 (6 bases). V was trimmed by 5 bases and J by 0 bases, leaving 10 bases between them. The germline CDR1 and CDR2 sequences are MNHEY and SVGAGI. The CDR3 length is 14 residues.

This sequence joins TRBV7-2 and TRBJ1-1, with TRBD1 matching 12 bases. This CDR3 has 15 residues. J was trimmed by 0 bases and V by 6 bases; bases with no gene match: 2. Germline V gives CDR1 SGHTA, CDR2 FQGNSA. CDR3 loop: CASRGQGALNTEAFF. The CDR3 DNA follows: TGTGCCAGCAGGGGACAGGGGGCCCTGAACACTGAAGCTTTCTTT.

The chain combines TRBV6-5 with TRBJ2-5, with D perhaps being TRBD1 or TRBD2 (7 bases each). With 10 bases removed from V and 5 bases from J, the gap between germline ends came to 14 bases. Germline V gives CDR1 MNHEY, CDR2 SVGAGI. This CDR3 has 12 amino acids. CDR3 nucleotides: TGTGCCACCCACAGGGGAGGGGAGACCCAGTACTTC. Translation gives CATHRGGETQYF.

The CDR3: CASSTGTEAFF. The DNA for the CDR3 is TGTGCCAGCAGCACCGGCACTGAAGCTTTCTTT. The V and J genes are TRBV7-9 and TRBJ1-1, with D hard to call. V lost 5 bases and J lost 4, with 5 bases in between. Germline V gene lookup returns CDR1 SEHNR and CDR2 FQNEAQ (reference sequence). The CDR3 extends over 11 amino acids.

V is TRBV5-1 and J is TRBJ2-1, with D hard to call. Germline V gives CDR1 SGHRS, CDR2 YFSETQ. The CDR3 contains 13 residues. Trimming left V 5 bases short and J 7 bases short, with 13 bases between. CDR3 protein: CASREPYPNEQFF. DNA for the CDR3: TGCGCCAGCAGAGAACCGTACCCGAATGAGCAGTTCTTC. The full variable domain, with the rest looked up from reference TRBV5-1 and TRBJ2-1, is KAGVTQTPRYLIKTRGQQVTLSCSPISGHRSVSWYQQTPGQGLQFLFEYFSETQRNKGNFPGRFSGRQFSNSRSEMNVSTLELGDSALYLCASREPYPNEQFFGPGTRLTVL.